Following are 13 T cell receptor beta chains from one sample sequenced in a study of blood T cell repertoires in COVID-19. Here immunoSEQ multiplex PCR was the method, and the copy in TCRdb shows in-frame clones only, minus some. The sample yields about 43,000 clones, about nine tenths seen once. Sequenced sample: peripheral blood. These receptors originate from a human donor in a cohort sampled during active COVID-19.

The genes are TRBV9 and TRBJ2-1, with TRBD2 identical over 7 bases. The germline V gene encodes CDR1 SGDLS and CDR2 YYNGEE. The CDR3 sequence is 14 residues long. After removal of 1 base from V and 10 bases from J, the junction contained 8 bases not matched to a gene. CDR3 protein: CASSVIGTKREQFF. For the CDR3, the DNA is TGTGCCAGCAGCGTAATCGGGACTAAGAGGGAGCAGTTCTTC.

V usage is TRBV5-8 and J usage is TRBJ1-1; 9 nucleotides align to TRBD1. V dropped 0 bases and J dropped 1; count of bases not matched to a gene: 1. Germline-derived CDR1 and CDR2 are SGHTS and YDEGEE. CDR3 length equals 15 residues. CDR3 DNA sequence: TGTGCCAGCAGCTTGGGGGACAGGGCGAACACTGAAGCTTTCTTT. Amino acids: CASSLGDRANTEAFF.

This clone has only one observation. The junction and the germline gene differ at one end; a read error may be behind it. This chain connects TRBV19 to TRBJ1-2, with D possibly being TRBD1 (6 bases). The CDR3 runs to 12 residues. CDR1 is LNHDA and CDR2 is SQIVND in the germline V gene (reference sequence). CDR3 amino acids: CASSILTGGLLF. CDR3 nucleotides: TGTGCCAGTAGTATATTGACAGGTGGGCTTCTCTTC.

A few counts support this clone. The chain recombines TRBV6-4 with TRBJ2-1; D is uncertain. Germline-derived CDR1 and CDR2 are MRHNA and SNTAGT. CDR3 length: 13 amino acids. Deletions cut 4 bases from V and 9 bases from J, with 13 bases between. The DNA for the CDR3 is TGTGCCAGCAGTGCCGGGTTCGGCAGTGAGCAGTTCTTC. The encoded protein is CASSAGFGSEQFF.

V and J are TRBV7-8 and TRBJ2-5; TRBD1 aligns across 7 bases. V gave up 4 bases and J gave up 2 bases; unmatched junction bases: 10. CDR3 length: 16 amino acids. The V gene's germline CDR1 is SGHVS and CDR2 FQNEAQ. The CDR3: CASSSRGRRGQETQYF. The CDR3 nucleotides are TGTGCCAGCAGCTCAAGGGGGCGCCGGGGTCAAGAGACCCAGTACTTC.

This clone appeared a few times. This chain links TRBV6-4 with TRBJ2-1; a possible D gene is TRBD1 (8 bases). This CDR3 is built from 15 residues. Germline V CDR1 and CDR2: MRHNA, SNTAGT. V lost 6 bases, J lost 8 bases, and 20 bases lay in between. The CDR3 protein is CASSHGQGGGDEQFF. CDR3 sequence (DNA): TGTGCCAGCAGCCACGGACAGGGCGGGGGCGATGAGCAGTTCTTC.

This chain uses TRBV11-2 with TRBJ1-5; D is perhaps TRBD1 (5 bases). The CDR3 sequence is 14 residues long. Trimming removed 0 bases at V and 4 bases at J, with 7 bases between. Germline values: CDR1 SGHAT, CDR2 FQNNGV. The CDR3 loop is CASSLDSGNQPQHF. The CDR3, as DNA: TGTGCCAGCAGCTTAGATTCAGGGAATCAGCCCCAGCATTTT.

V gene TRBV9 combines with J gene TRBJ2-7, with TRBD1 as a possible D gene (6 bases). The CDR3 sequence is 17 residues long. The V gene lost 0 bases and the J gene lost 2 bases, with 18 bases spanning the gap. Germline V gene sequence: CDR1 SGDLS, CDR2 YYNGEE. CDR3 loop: CASSVAPLDSGTYEQYF. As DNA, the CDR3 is TGTGCCAGCAGCGTAGCCCCCCTGGACAGTGGCACCTACGAGCAGTACTTC.

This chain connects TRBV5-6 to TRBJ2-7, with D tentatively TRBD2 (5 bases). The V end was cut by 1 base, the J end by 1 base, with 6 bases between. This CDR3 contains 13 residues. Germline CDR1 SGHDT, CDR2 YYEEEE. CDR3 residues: CASSLWTSYEQYF. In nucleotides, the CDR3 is TGTGCCAGCAGCTTGTGGACTTCCTACGAGCAGTACTTC. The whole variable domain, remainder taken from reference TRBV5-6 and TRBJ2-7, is DAGVTQSPTHLIKTRGQQVTLRCSPKSGHDTVSWYQQALGQGPQFIFQYYEEEERQRGNFPDRFSGHQFPNYSSELNVNALLLGDSALYLCASSLWTSYEQYFGPGTRLTVT.

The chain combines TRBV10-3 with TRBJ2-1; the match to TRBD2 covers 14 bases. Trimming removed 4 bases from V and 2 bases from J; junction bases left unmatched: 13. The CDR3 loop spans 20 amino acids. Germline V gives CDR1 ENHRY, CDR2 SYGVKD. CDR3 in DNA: TGTGCCATCAGTGGGGTATCCGGGACTAGCGGGAGTGGGACCTACAATGAGCAGTTCTTC. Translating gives CAISGVSGTSGSGTYNEQFF.

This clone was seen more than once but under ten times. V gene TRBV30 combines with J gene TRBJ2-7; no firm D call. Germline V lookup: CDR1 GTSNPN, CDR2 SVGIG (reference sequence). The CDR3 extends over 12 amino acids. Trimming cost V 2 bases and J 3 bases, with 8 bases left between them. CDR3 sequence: CAWSTQIYEQYF. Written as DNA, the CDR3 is TGTGCCTGGAGTACACAAATCTACGAGCAGTACTTC. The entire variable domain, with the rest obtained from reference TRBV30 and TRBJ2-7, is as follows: SQTIHQWPATLVQPVGSPLSLECTVEGTSNPNLYWYRQAAGRGLQLLFYSVGIGQISSEVPQNLSASRPQDRQFILSSKKLLLSDSGFYLCAWSTQIYEQYFGPGTRLTVT.

The CDR3 sequence is CASSLRQGGYGYTF. The CDR3 nucleotides read TGTGCCAGCAGCTTACGGCAGGGGGGATATGGCTACACCTTC. V usage is TRBV7-2 and J usage is TRBJ1-2; 7 bases are shared with TRBD1. Germline V lookup: CDR1 SGHTA, CDR2 FQGNSA. Trimming removed 2 bases from V and 5 bases from J; junction bases left unmatched: 5. The CDR3 loop spans 14 amino acids.

CDR3 in DNA: TGCGCCAGCAGCCAAGATCGCGTGGGAGGAGAGACCCAGTACTTC. Amino acids: CASSQDRVGGETQYF. The chain links TRBV4-3 to TRBJ2-5; D perhaps matches TRBD2 (6 bases). Trimming removed 0 bases at V and 4 bases at J, with 12 bases between. Looked up from germline, CDR1 is LGHNA and CDR2 is YSLEER. The CDR3 extends over 15 amino acids.